The present T cell receptor (beta chain) was sequenced within a study of blood T cell repertoires in COVID-19. Across the whole study: The origin of the acute and convalescent COVID-19 samples was the United States, Italy and Spain. The cDNA or gDNA used as material had been derived from T cells, B-cell-depleted T cells, or PBMCs.

In the original workflow: Reference gene primer amplification in the assay estimated nucleated cell counts. Libraries were prepared by immunoSEQ multiplex PCR; TCRdb keeps only in-frame clonotypes and omits some of them. V and J calls and clone size are copied from that table; D and trimming were computed from the DNA. The sample lists about 160,000 clones; approximately 84% were seen once. The junction had 4 bases not matched to a gene; V was cut back by 5 bases and J by 4 bases. Germline assignment: CDR1 SEHNR and CDR2 FQNEAQ (reference sequence). The CDR3 has 14 amino acids. This sequence joins TRBV7-9 and TRBJ1-2; 10 bases align to TRBD1. The sequence was obtained from a man in his forties with acute or convalescent COVID-19. Input material: peripheral blood. CDR3 protein: CASSKGQGGYGYTF. DNA for the CDR3: TGTGCCAGCAGCAAAGGACAGGGGGGCTATGGCTACACCTTC. Full variable domain (missing parts from reference TRBV7-9 and TRBJ1-2): DTGVSQNPRHKITKRGQNVTFRCDPISEHNRLYWYRQTLGQGPEFLTYFQNEAQLEKSRLLSDRFSAERPKGSFSTLEIQRTEQGDSAMYLCASSKGQGGYGYTFGSGTRLTVV.